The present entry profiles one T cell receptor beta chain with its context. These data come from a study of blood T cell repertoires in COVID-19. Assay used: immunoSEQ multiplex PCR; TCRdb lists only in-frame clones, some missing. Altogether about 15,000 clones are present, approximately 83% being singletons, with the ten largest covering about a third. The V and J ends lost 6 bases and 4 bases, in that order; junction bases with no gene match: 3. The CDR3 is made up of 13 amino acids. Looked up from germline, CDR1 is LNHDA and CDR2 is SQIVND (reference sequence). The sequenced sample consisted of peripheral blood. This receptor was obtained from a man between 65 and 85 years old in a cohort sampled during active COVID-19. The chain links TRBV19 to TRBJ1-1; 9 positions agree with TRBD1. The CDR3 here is CASRDRGITEAFF. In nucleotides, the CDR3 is TGTGCCAGTAGGGACAGGGGTATCACTGAAGCTTTCTTT.